This T cell receptor (beta chain) was found in a study of cytomegalovirus exposure and HLA in healthy donors. Broader study findings: A classifier reportedly called cytomegalovirus status with high sensitivity and specificity.

This CDR3 comprises 16 residues. The V gene's germline CDR1 is LNHDA and CDR2 SQIVND (reference sequence). V lost 1 base and J lost 6; bases outside the gene matches: 4. The donors were part of the validation cohort of around 110 subjects. That cohort was separate from the first cohort, which comprised 670 or so subjects. The protocol was immunoSEQ multiplex PCR, while the TCRdb copy is restricted to in-frame clones and leaves out a portion. The sample lists roughly 130,000 clones, over 80% occurring once. A note on this clone: Its antigen is not identified.

V gene TRBV19 combines with J gene TRBJ1-5; 12 nucleotides align to TRBD1. Sample: PBMCs. The TCR sequence derives from a woman aged 25 to 45 in good health and CMV-seropositive. For the CDR3, the DNA is TGTGCCAGTAGTATAGCCAGGGGACAGGGGGCTCAGCCCCAGCATTTT. It is translated as CASSIARGQGAQPQHF.